The clone carrying this T cell receptor (beta chain) was counted at least ten times. CDR3 of TCR beta was amplified from genomic DNA via a two-round multiplex PCR. Primers specific to each TRBV and TRBJ gene drove first-round PCR. From the multiplex PCR reads, TCRdb called clonotypes with MiXCR, one entry per CDR3 protein. The sample holds about 34,000 distinct CDR3 sequences, 30% to 35% seen once. The germline CDR1 and CDR2 sequences are MNHEY and SVGAGI. The V segment lost 4 bases and the J segment 4 bases; nucleotides outside the gene matches: 5. The CDR3 contains 14 residues. The patients, a group without prior chemotherapy, radiotherapy or other malignancies, were all node-negative on CT and PET/CT. The entry originates in a study of prognosis after radiotherapy for stage I lung cancer. Study in general: Medical inoperability applied to all of the non-small cell lung cancer patients. The patients comprised over 10 men and a handful of women, spanning ages about 53 to 90 and having a median of roughly 70 years.

The source was PBMCs, collected before or after stereotactic body radiation therapy (not recorded which). This sequence was found in a donor over 45 with non-small cell lung cancer. The chain uses TRBV6-5 and TRBJ1-2; TRBD1 matches at 8 bases. The CDR3, as DNA: TGTGCCAGCAGTTCCAGCAGGGGGCCCTATGGCTACACCTTC. As protein: CASSSSRGPYGYTF.